This T cell receptor beta chain was retrieved from a study of cytotoxic CD8 clonotypes in ibrutinib-treated CLL. Assay: immunoSEQ multiplex PCR; the TCRdb copy retains only in-frame clones and omits some. This table has about 200,000 clones, about 72% appearing once. Trimming stripped 6 bases from V and 10 bases from J, with 13 bases between. This CDR3 region has 12 residues. From germline, CDR1 is MDHEN and CDR2 SYDVKM. This sample comprised PBMCs, obtained after 24 months of ibrutinib treatment. The chain combines TRBV28 with TRBJ2-1; D possibly matches TRBD1 or TRBD2 (5 bases each). The source is a human donor with chronic lymphocytic leukemia. CDR3 loop: CASRMGDAEQFF. The CDR3 coding sequence is TGTGCCAGCAGAATGGGGGACGCCGAGCAGTTCTTC.